The next 6 T cell receptor beta chains were all read from a single sample in a study of cytomegalovirus exposure and HLA in healthy donors. It was with 60 Vbeta and 13 Jbeta primers that the PCR ran. Clones were sequenced by immunoSEQ multiplex PCR, and TCRdb holds only the in-frame ones, with some missing. The sample includes under 200,000 clones, 70% to 80% seen only once; the top ten take 1.5% to 1.9%. The sample taken for sequencing was PBMCs. The receptor source for this set is a man aged 35-49 years in good health and CMV-seronegative.

The V call is TRBV5-1, the J call TRBJ2-1; D not resolved. The V end was cut by 0 bases, the J end by 5 bases, with 6 bases between. The CDR3 sequence is 13 residues long. Germline CDR1 reads SGHRS; CDR2 reads YFSETQ. DNA of the CDR3: TGCGCCAGCAGCTTGGTCCCAAACAATGAGCAGTTCTTC. Its protein product is CASSLVPNNEQFF.

The CDR3 region is CASSPVDGGNQPQHF. CDR3 sequence (DNA): TGTGCCAGCTCACCCGTGGACGGGGGCAATCAGCCCCAGCATTTT. The chain has TRBV18 and TRBJ1-5, with D unclear. V was pared by 3 bases and J by 2 bases, with 11 bases between. The germline V gene has CDR1 KGHSH and CDR2 LQKENI. The CDR3 totals 15 residues.

V gene TRBV5-6 combines with J gene TRBJ2-3; possibly TRBD2 for D (5 bases). The CDR3 length is 15 residues. Germline loops: CDR1 SGHDT, CDR2 YYEEEE. V gave up 0 bases and J gave up 0 bases, with 8 bases separating them. CDR3 sequence: CASSLAGLSTDTQYF. CDR3 DNA sequence: TGTGCCAGCAGCTTGGCCGGACTGAGCACAGATACGCAGTATTTT.

The chain uses TRBV9 and TRBJ2-3; 9 nucleotides match TRBD2. Germline trimming cut 4 bases from V and 4 bases from J; bases unmatched to any gene: 10. The CDR3 contains 16 residues. Germline values: CDR1 SGDLS, CDR2 YYNGEE. DNA of the CDR3: TGTGCCAGCAGCTCCCACCTCGGGACTAGCTCAGATACGCAGTATTTT. It encodes CASSSHLGTSSDTQYF.

The rearrangement joins TRBV7-9 to TRBJ2-1; D gene unclear. CDR3 size: 13 residues. Trimming removed 7 bases from V and 6 bases from J, with 13 bases in between. The germline V gene encodes CDR1 SEHNR and CDR2 FQNEAQ (reference sequence). The CDR3 DNA reads TGTGCCAGCACCCACTACTCCCCCAATGAGCAGTTCTTC. This encodes CASTHYSPNEQFF.

CDR3 sequence reads: CASSSGQGGYQETQYF. In nucleotides, the CDR3 is TGTGCCAGCAGCTCCGGACAGGGGGGGTACCAAGAGACCCAGTACTTC. The V call is TRBV7-9, the J call TRBJ2-5; 10 nucleotides agree with TRBD1. Trimming at V came to 4 bases and at J to 0 bases, leaving 5 bases not matched to a gene. The CDR3 runs to 16 residues. CDR1 and CDR2 (germline): SEHNR, FQNEAQ (reference sequence).